Only a few counts were recorded for the clone carrying this T cell receptor beta chain. Its antigen is unknown. This sample was taken from a study of lymphopenia after photon versus proton radiotherapy. The ends were cut back, 6 bases at V and 4 bases at J, with 13 bases in the middle. Per germline, CDR1 SQVTM and CDR2 ANQGSEA. The CDR3 has 13 amino acids. Study-wide points: After lymphocyte nadir, photon-treated repertoires showed oligoclonal expansion, especially CD8+ Temra. Only patients who died were analyzed for survival; proton advantage is unproven.

Libraries were prepared by immunoSEQ multiplex PCR; TCRdb keeps only in-frame clonotypes and omits some of them. The sample has about 83,000 clones, about four fifths seen once. The material was peripheral blood, obtained from a patient treated with proton-based radiotherapy. This clonotype was obtained from a man aged 55 to 70 with pancreatic cancer. The J gene is TRBJ1-3, the V gene TRBV29-1; no clear D gene. CDR3 region: CSVMSGNGNTIYF. The CDR3 nucleotides read TGCAGCGTCATGTCGGGGAACGGAAACACCATATATTTT.